The 5 T cell receptor beta chains below come from one sample, sequenced in a study of CD8 T cells in Susac syndrome. An input of about 0.45 to 1 ug of RNA was subjected to reverse transcription using random hexamers. TCRdb independently ran MiXCR on the immunoSEQ multiplex PCR reads; one entry per CDR3 protein. The repertoire holds 150,000 to 200,000 distinct CDR3 sequences, with roughly 94% as singletons. The sequenced sample was CD4+ T cells from PBMCs. These receptors came from a human donor with Susac syndrome.

The rearrangement links TRBV29-1 to TRBJ1-1, with D hard to call. Germline V gives CDR1 SQVTM, CDR2 ANQGSEA. V lost 3 bases and J 6 bases, leaving 11 bases between the germline ends. The CDR3 totals 12 residues. This chain's CDR3 is CSVEGGSSEAFF. The CDR3 region has the DNA TGCAGCGTTGAGGGTGGCAGTTCTGAAGCTTTCTTT.

This chain uses TRBV7-9 with TRBJ2-4, with 9 bases lining up with TRBD1. V lost 5 bases, J lost 3 bases, and 8 bases stayed unmatched. CDR1 and CDR2 (germline): SEHNR, FQNEAQ (reference sequence). The CDR3 runs to 16 residues. CDR3 loop: CASSGSKTGGKNIQYF. The DNA of the CDR3 is TGTGCCAGCAGCGGATCCAAGACAGGGGGCAAAAACATTCAGTACTTC.

This chain joins TRBV5-6 and TRBJ1-1; 10 positions match TRBD1. Trimming at V came to 4 bases and at J to 12 bases, leaving 12 bases not matched to a gene. This CDR3 is 14 amino acids long. The germline CDR1 and CDR2 sequences are SGHDT and YYEEEE. The CDR3 reads CASSLPGTGVLSFF. CDR3 sequence (DNA): TGTGCCAGCAGCCTCCCCGGGACAGGGGTTTTGTCTTTCTTT.

This clonotype appeared once. J is TRBJ1-1 and V is TRBV7-2, with 7 bases aligning to TRBD1. The germline CDR1 and CDR2 sequences are SGHTA and FQGNSA. The CDR3 is 15 residues long. The trim removed 4 bases at V and 4 bases at J, leaving 9 bases unmatched. In DNA form, the CDR3 reads TGTGCCAGCAGCTACACTACAGGGGCAGGCACTGAAGCTTTCTTT. Amino acids: CASSYTTGAGTEAFF.

The chain employs TRBV10-3 and TRBJ2-5, with 7 bases aligning to TRBD1. Losses at the gene ends were 3 bases for V and 2 bases for J; bases not matched to a gene: 9. The CDR3 consists of 16 residues. Germline CDR1 ENHRY, CDR2 SYGVKD. The CDR3 loop is CAISDPGQPLQETQYF. CDR3 nucleotide sequence: TGTGCCATCAGTGACCCGGGACAGCCATTGCAAGAGACCCAGTACTTC.